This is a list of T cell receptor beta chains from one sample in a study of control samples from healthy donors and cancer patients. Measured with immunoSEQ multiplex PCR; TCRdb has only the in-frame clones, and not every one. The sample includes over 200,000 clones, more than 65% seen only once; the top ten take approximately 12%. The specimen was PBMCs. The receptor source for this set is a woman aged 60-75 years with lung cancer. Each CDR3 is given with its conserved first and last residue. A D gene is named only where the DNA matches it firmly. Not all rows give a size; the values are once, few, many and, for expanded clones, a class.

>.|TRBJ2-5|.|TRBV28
CASSFPGGETQYF
TGTGCCAGCAGTTTCCCTGGGGGGGAGACCCAGTACTTC
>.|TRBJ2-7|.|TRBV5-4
CASSTRQGGYEQYF
TGTGCCAGCAGCACTCGACAGGGAGGCTACGAGCAGTACTTC
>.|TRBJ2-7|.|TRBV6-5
CASRNPGRLSYEQYF
TGTGCCAGCAGAAACCCGGGACGTCTTTCCTACGAGCAGTACTTC
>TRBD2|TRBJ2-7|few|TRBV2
CASSGQRGAQAYEQYF
TGTGCCAGCAGTGGGCAGCGGGGGGCTCAAGCCTACGAGCAGTACTTC
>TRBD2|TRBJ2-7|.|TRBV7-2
CASSFFSGGPGEQYF
TGTGCCAGCAGCTTTTTTTCGGGGGGGCCGGGGGAGCAGTACTTC
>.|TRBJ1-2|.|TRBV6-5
CASSYAGTGYTF
TGTGCCAGCAGTTACGCAGGGACTGGCTACACCTTC
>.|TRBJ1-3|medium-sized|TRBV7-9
CASSLSQVSGNTIYF
TGTGCCAGCAGCTTAAGTCAGGTCTCTGGAAACACCATATATTTT
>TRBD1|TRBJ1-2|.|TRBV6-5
CASSYGQGPGYGYTF
TGTGCCAGCAGTTACGGACAGGGGCCAGGCTATGGCTACACCTTC
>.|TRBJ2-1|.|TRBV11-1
CASRKGDSTYNEQFF
TGTGCCAGCAGGAAGGGGGACTCCACCTACAATGAGCAGTTCTTC
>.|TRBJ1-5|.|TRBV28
CASSLPDSSNQPQHF
TGTGCCAGCAGTTTACCGGACAGCAGCAATCAGCCCCAGCATTTT